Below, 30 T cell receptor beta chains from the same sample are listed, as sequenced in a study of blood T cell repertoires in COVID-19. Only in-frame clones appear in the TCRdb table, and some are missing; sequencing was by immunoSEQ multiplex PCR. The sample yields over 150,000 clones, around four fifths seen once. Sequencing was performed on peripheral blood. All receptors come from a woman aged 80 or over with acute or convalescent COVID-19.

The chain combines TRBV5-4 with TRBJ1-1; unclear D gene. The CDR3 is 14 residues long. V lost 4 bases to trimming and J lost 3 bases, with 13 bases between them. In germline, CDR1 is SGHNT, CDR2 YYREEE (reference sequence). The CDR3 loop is CASSLDPRDTEAFF. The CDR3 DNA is TGTGCCAGCAGCCTGGACCCGAGGGACACTGAAGCTTTCTTT. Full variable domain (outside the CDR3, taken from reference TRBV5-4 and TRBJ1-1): ETGVTQSPTHLIKTRGQQVTLRCSSQSGHNTVSWYQQALGQGPQFIFQYYREEENGRGNFPPRFSGLQFPNYSSELNVNALELDDSALYLCASSLDPRDTEAFFGQGTRLTVV.

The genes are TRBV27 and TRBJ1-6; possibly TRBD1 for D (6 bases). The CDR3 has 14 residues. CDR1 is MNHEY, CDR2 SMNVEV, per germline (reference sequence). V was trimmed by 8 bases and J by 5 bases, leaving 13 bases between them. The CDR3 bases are TGTGCCAGCGGAAACACAGGGAATAATTCACCCCTCCACTTT. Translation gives CASGNTGNNSPLHF.

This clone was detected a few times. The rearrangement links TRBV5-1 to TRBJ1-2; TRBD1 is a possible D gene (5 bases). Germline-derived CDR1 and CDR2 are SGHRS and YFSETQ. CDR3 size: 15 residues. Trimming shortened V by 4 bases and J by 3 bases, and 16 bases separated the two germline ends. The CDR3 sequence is CASSQDTSADYGYTF. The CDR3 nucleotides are TGCGCCAGCAGCCAGGACACCTCGGCGGACTATGGCTACACCTTC. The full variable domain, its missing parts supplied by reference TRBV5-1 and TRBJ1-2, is KAGVTQTPRYLIKTRGQQVTLSCSPISGHRSVSWYQQTPGQGLQFLFEYFSETQRNKGNFPGRFSGRQFSNSRSEMNVSTLELGDSALYLCASSQDTSADYGYTFGSGTRLTVV.

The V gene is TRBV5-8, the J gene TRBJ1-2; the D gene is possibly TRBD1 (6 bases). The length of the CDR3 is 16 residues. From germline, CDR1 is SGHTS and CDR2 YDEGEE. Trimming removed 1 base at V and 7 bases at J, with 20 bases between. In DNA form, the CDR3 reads TGTGCCAGCAGCTTGAGGGGGGCGGGAGATTACTCTGGCTACACCTTC. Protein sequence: CASSLRGAGDYSGYTF. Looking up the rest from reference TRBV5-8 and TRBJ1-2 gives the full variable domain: EAGVTQSPTHLIKTRGQQATLRCSPISGHTSVYWYQQALGLGLQFLLWYDEGEERNRGNFPPRFSGRQFPNYSSELNVNALELEDSALYLCASSLRGAGDYSGYTFGSGTRLTVV.

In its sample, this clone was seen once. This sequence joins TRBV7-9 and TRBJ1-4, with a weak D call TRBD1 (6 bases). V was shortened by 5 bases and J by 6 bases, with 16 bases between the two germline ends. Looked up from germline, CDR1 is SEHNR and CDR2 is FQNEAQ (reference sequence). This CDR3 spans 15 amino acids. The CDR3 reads CASSPWTVKHEKLFF. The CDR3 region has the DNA TGTGCCAGCAGCCCTTGGACAGTCAAACATGAAAAACTGTTTTTT.

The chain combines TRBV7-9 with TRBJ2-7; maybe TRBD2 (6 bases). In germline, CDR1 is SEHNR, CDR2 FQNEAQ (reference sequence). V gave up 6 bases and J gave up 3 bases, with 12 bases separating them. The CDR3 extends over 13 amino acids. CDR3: CASSRDSIYEQYF. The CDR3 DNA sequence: TGTGCCAGCAGTCGGGACTCAATCTACGAGCAGTACTTC.

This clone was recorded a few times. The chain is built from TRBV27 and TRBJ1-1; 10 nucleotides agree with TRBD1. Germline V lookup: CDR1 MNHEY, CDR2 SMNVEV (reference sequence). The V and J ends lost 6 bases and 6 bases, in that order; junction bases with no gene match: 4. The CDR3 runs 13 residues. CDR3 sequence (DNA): TGTGCCAGCAGAACGACAGGGGGCCCTGAAGCTTTCTTT. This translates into CASRTTGGPEAFF.

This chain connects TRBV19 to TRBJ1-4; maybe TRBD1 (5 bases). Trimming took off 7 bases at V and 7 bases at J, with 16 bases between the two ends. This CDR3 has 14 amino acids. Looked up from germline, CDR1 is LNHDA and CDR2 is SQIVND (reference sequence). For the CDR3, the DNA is TGTGCCAGTACGGGGGACCGTGTAACTGAAAAACTGTTTTTT. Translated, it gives CASTGDRVTEKLFF.

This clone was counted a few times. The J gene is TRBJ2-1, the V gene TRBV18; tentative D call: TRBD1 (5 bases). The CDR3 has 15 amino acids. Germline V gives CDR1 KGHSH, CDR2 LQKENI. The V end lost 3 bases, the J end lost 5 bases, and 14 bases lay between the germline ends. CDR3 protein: CASSPVANRNNEQFF. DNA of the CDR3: TGTGCCAGCTCACCTGTCGCTAACAGGAACAATGAGCAGTTCTTC.

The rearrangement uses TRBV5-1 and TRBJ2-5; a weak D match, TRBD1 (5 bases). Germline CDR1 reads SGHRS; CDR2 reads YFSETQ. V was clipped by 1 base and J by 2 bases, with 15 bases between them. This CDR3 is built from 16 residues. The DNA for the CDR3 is TGCGCCAGCAGCTTGAGTCTGACAGCCCTTCAAGAGACCCAGTACTTC. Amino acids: CASSLSLTALQETQYF. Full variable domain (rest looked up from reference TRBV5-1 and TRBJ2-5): KAGVTQTPRYLIKTRGQQVTLSCSPISGHRSVSWYQQTPGQGLQFLFEYFSETQRNKGNFPGRFSGRQFSNSRSEMNVSTLELGDSALYLCASSLSLTALQETQYFGPGTRLLVL.

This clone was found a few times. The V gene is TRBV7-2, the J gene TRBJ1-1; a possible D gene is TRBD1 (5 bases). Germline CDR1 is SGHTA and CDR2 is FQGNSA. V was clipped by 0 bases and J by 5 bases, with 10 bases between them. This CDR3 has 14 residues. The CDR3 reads CASSLAGGGTEAFF. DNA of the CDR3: TGTGCCAGCAGCTTAGCTGGGGGAGGAACTGAAGCTTTCTTT.

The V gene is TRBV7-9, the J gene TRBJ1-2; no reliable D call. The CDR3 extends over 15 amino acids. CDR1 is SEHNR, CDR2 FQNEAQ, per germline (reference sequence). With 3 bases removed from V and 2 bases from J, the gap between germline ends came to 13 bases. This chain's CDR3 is CASSFREMKNYGYTF. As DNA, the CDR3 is TGTGCCAGCAGCTTCCGAGAGATGAAGAACTATGGCTACACCTTC.

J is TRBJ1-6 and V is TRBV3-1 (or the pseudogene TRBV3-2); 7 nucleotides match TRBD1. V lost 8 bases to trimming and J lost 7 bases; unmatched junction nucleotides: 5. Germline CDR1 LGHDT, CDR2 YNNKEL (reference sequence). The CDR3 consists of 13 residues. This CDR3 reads CASSGTDNSPLHF. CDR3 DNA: TGTGCCAGCTCCGGGACAGACAATTCACCCCTCCACTTT.

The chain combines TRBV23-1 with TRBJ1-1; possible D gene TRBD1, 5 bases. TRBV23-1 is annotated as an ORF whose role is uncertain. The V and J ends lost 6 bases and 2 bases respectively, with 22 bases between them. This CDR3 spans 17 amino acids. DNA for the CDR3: TGCGCCAGCAGCAGCCAACCGGGGGAGGGTCGAAACACTGAAGCTTTCTTT. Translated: CASSSQPGEGRNTEAFF.

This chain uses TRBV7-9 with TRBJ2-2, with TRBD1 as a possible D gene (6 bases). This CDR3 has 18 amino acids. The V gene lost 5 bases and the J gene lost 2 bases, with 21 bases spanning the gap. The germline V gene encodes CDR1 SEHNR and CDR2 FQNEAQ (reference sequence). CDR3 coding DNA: TGTGCCAGCAGCCGTAGGGGGAAATTGGACACTAACACCGGGGAGCTGTTTTTT. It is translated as CASSRRGKLDTNTGELFF. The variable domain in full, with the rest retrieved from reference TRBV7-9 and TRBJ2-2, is DTGVSQNPRHKITKRGQNVTFRCDPISEHNRLYWYRQTLGQGPEFLTYFQNEAQLEKSRLLSDRFSAERPKGSFSTLEIQRTEQGDSAMYLCASSRRGKLDTNTGELFFGEGSRLTVL.

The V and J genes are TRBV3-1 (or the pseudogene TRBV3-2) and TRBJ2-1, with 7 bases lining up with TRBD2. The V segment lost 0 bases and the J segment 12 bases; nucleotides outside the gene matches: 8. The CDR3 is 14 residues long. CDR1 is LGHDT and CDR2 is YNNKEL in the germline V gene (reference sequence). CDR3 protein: CASSQEGLTGVQFF. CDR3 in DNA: TGTGCCAGCAGCCAAGAGGGACTAACCGGCGTGCAGTTCTTC.

This CDR3 reads CASREAGRTDTQYF. Written as DNA, the CDR3 is TGTGCCAGTAGGGAGGCGGGGCGAACAGATACGCAGTATTTT. The V call is TRBV19, the J call TRBJ2-3; a possible D gene is TRBD2 (6 bases). V was clipped by 6 bases and J by 3 bases, with 13 bases between them. CDR1 is LNHDA, CDR2 SQIVND, per germline (reference sequence). The CDR3 contains 14 residues.

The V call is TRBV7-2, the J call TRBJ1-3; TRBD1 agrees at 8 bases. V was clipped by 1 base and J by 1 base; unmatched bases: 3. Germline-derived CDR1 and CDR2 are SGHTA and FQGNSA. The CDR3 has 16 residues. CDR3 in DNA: TGTGCCAGCAGCTTAGTCCGACAGGGGTCTGGAAACACCATATATTTT. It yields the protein CASSLVRQGSGNTIYF.

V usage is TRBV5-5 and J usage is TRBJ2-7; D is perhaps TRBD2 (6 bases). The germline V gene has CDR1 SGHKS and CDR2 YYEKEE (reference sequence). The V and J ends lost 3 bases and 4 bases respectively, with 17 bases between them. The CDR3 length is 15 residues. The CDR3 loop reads CASSYGLFRYYEQYF. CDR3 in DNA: TGTGCCAGCAGCTACGGACTATTTAGGTATTACGAGCAGTACTTC.

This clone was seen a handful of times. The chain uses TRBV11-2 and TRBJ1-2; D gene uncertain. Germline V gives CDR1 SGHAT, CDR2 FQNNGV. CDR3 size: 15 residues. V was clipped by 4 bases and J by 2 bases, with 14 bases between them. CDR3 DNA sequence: TGTGCCAGCAGCTCCCAGCACGACGGGAACTATGGCTACACCTTC. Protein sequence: CASSSQHDGNYGYTF.

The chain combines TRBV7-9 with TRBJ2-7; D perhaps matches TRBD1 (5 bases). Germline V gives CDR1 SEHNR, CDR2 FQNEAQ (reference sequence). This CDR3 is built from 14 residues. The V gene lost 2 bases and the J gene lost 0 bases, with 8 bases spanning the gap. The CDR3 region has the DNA TGTGCCAGCAGCTTAACACAGGACTCCTACGAGCAGTACTTC. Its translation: CASSLTQDSYEQYF.

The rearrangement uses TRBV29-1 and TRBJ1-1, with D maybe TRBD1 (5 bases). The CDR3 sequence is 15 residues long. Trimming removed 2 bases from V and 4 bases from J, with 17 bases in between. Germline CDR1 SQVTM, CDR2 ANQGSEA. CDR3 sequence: CSVENQGGRGTEAFF. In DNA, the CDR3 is TGCAGCGTTGAAAACCAGGGAGGTCGTGGCACTGAAGCTTTCTTT.

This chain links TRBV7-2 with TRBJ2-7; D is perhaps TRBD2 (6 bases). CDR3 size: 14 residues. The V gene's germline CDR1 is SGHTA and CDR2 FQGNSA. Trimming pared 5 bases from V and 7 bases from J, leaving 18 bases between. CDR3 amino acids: CASSLGLTPSEQYF. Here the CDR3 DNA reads TGTGCCAGCAGCCTAGGACTAACACCTTCAGAGCAGTACTTC. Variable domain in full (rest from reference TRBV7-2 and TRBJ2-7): GAGVSQSPSNKVTEKGKDVELRCDPISGHTALYWYRQSLGQGLEFLIYFQGNSAPDKSGLPSDRFSAERTGGSVSTLTIQRTQQEDSAVYLCASSLGLTPSEQYFGPGTRLTVT.

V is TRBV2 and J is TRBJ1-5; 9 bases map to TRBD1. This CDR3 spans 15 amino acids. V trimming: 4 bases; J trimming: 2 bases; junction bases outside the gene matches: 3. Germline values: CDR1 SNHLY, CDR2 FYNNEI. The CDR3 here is CASSGTGVGNQPQHF. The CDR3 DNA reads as TGTGCCAGCAGTGGGACAGGGGTAGGCAATCAGCCCCAGCATTTT.

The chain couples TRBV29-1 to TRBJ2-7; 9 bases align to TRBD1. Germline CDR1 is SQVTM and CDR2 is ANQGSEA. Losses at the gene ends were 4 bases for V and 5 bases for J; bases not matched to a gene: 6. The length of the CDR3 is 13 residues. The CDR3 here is CSVAGQGFNEQYF. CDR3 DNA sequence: TGCAGCGTTGCAGGACAGGGGTTCAACGAGCAGTACTTC.

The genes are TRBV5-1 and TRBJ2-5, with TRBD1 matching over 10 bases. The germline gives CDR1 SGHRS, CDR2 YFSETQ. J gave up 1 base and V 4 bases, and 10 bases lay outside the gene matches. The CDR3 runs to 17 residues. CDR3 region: CASSLPGTGVFQETQYF. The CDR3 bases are TGCGCCAGCAGCCTACCCGGGACAGGGGTGTTCCAAGAGACCCAGTACTTC.

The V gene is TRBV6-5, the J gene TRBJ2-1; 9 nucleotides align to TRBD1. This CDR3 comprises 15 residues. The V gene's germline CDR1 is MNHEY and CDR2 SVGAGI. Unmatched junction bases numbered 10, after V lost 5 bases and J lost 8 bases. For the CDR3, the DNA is TGTGCCAGCAGTAAACCGAAGGGACAGGGCCATGAGCAGTTCTTC. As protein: CASSKPKGQGHEQFF.

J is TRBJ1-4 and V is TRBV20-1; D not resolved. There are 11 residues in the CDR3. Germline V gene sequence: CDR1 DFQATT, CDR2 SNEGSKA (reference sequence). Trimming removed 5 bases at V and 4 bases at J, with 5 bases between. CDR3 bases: TGCAGTGCTGAGGATAATGAAAAACTGTTTTTT. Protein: CSAEDNEKLFF.

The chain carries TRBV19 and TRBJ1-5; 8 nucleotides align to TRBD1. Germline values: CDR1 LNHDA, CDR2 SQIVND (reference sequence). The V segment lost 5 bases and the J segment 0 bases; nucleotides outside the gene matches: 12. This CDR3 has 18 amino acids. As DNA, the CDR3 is TGTGCCAGTAGTGAAGTCGGACAGGGCGCATATAGCAATCAGCCCCAGCATTTT. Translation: CASSEVGQGAYSNQPQHF.

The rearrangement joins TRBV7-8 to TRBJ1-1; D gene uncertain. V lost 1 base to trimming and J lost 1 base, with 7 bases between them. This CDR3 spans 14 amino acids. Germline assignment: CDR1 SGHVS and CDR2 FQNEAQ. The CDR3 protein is CASSLVVQNTEAFF. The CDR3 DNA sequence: TGTGCCAGCAGCTTAGTAGTCCAGAACACTGAAGCTTTCTTT. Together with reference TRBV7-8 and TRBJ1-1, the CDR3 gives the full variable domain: GAGVSQSPRYKVAKRGQDVALRCDPISGHVSLFWYQQALGQGPEFLTYFQNEAQLDKSGLPSDRFFAERPEGSVSTLKIQRTQQEDSAVYLCASSLVVQNTEAFFGQGTRLTVV.